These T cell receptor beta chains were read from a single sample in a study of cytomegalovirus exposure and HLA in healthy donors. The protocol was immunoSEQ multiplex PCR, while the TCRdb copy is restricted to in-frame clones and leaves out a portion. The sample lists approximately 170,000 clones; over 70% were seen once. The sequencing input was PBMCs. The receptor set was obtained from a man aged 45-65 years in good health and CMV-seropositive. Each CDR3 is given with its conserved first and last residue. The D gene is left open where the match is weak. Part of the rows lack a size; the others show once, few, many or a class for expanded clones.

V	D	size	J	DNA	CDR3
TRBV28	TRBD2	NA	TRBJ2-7	TGTGCCAGCAGCCATGGACTAGCGGGAGTGGGCGAGCAGTACTTC	CASSHGLAGVGEQYF
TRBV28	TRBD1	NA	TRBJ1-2	TGTGCCAGCAGGCCGGGACAGGGCCGGGGCTACACCTTC	CASRPGQGRGYTF
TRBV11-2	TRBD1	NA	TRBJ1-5	TGTGCCAGCAGCTTGACAGGGGGCGGCGATGAGCCCCAGCATTTT	CASSLTGGGDEPQHF
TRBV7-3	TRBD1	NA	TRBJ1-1	TGTGCCAGCAGCTCAACATTTCACAGGGGGCGCGTGGGGAACACTGAAGCTTTCTTT	CASSSTFHRGRVGNTEAFF
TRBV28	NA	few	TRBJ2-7	TGTGCCAGCAGTTATTCTGAACTCTACCAGCAGTACTTC	CASSYSELYQQYF
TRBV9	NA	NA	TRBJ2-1	TGTGCCAGCAGCGTAGAAAGCGCAGGGAATAATGAGCAGTTCTTC	CASSVESAGNNEQFF
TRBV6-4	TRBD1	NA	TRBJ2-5	TGTGCCAGCAGTGAGGGGACAGGGGGCGCGGAGACCCAGTACTTC	CASSEGTGGAETQYF
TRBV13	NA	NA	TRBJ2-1	TGTGCCAGCAGCTCTCGGACTACCCTCTACAATGAGCAGTTCTTC	CASSSRTTLYNEQFF
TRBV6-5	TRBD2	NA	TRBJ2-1	TGTGCCAGCAGTTACTCTGGCGGGGGGGCGTATGAGCAGTTCTTC	CASSYSGGGAYEQFF
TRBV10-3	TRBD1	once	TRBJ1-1	TGTGCCATCAGACCCGGACAGGGAGGAGGGGCGAACACTGAAGCTTTCTTT	CAIRPGQGGGANTEAFF
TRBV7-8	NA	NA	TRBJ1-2	TGTGCCAGCAGCCCTGACAGGCCCGGCCAGGGGGGCTACACCTTC	CASSPDRPGQGGYTF
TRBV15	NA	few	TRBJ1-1	TGTGCCACCAGCAGAGATGTTCGGGGTGAAGCTTTCTTT	CATSRDVRGEAFF
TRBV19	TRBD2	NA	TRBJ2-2	TGTGCCACCACCGTCGTGGGAGGGTACACCGGGGAGCTGTTTTTT	CATTVVGGYTGELFF
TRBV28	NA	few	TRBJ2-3	TGTGCCACCTGGGGCAGGGTCACAGATACGCAGTATTTT	CATWGRVTDTQYF
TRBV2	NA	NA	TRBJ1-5	TGTGCCAGCAGTGAATCAGGGTGGACGGGCGGCAATCAGCCCCAGCATTTT	CASSESGWTGGNQPQHF
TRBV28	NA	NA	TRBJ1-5	TGTGCCAGCAGTTTTATACCAGGGGCCCGCAATCAGCCCCAGCATTTT	CASSFIPGARNQPQHF
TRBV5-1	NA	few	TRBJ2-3	TGCGCCAGCAGCGCGACAATAGATACGCAGTATTTT	CASSATIDTQYF
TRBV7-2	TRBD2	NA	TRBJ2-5	TGTGCCAGCAGCCCCCAAGGGACTAGCGGAGAAGAGACCCAGTACTTC	CASSPQGTSGEETQYF
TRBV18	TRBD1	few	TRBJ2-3	TGTGCCAGCTCACCACGGACAGGGGTTGTGGCAGATACGCAGTATTTT	CASSPRTGVVADTQYF
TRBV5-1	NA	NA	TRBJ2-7	TGCGCCAGCAGCTGGGCCCCCGGGAGCCCCGAGCAGTACTTC	CASSWAPGSPEQYF
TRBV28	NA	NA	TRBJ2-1	TGTGCCAGTCGTAGTTTCAATGAGCAGTTCTTC	CASRSFNEQFF
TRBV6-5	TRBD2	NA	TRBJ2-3	TGTGCCAGCAGTTACTCGGGACTAGGGGGGGTTTCGCAGTATTTT	CASSYSGLGGVSQYF
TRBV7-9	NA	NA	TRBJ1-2	TGTGCCAGCAGCTCGACAGTCGGTGGCTACACCTTC	CASSSTVGGYTF
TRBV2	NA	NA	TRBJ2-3	TGTGCCAGCAGCGAGGAGGCTGTCACAGATACGCAGTATTTT	CASSEEAVTDTQYF
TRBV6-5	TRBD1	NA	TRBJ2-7	TGTGCCAGCAGTTACTCGCCGGGGACAGATTTCTACGAGCAGTACTTC	CASSYSPGTDFYEQYF
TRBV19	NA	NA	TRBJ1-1	TGTGCCAGTAGTATAGGAGGTAACACTGAAGCTTTCTTT	CASSIGGNTEAFF
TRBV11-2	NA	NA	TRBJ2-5	TGTGCCAGCAGCAACAGGGTCGTCGGAATTCAAGAGACCCAGTACTTC	CASSNRVVGIQETQYF
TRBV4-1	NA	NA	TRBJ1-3	TGCGCCAGCAGCCCCCTCGGAAACACCATATATTTT	CASSPLGNTIYF
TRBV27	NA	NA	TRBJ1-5	TGTGCCAGCAGTTTGATGGGGGGGAATCAGCCCCAGCATTTT	CASSLMGGNQPQHF
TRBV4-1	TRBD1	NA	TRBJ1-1	TGCGCCAGCAGCCGTACTGGACAGGGGGCGAGTAGGACTGAAGCTTTCTTT	CASSRTGQGASRTEAFF
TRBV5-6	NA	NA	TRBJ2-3	TGTGCCAGCAGCTTGGCAGGGTACACAGATACGCAGTATTTT	CASSLAGYTDTQYF
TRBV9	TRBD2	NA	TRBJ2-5	TGTGCCAGCAGCGTAGAAAGCGGGGGGGCGGGGACCCAGTACTTC	CASSVESGGAGTQYF
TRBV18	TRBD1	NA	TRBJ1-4	TGTGCCAGCTCATCCACAGGGGGCAATGAAAAACTGTTTTTT	CASSSTGGNEKLFF
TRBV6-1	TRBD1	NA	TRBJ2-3	TGTGCCAGCACCCTACAGGGGGCGGCAGATACGCAGTATTTT	CASTLQGAADTQYF
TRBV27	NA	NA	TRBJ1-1	TGTGCCAGCAGTTTAGACCTCGGGGGGAGGAACACTGAAGCTTTCTTT	CASSLDLGGRNTEAFF
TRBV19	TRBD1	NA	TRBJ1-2	TGTGCCAGTAGTATCCAACGACAGGGAGGTGGCTACACCTTC	CASSIQRQGGGYTF
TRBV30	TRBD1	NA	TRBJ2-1	TGTGCCTGGAGTGTTCCGGGGACAGGGGGCAATGAGCAGTTCTTC	CAWSVPGTGGNEQFF
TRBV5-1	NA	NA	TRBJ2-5	TGCGCCAGCAGCCCCGGACTACAAGAGACCCAGTACTTC	CASSPGLQETQYF
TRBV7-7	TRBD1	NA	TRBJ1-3	TGTGCTAGCAGCCCGGACAGGGGACCTGGAAACACCATATATTTT	CASSPDRGPGNTIYF
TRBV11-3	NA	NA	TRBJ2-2	TGTGCCAGCAGCTTTTCTAGGGGCCACACCGGGGAGCTGTTTTTT	CASSFSRGHTGELFF
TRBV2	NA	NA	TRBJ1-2	TGTGCCAGCAGCGCTACAGGGCAAGCTAACTATGGCTACACCTTC	CASSATGQANYGYTF
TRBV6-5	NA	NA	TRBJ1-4	TGTGCCAGCAGTTACTCGGGGCGGAAGAATGAAAAACTGTTTTTT	CASSYSGRKNEKLFF
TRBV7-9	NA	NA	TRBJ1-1	TGTGCCAGCAGCCCTTTCGACACTGAAGCTTTCTTT	CASSPFDTEAFF
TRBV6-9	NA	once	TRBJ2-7	TGTGCCAGCAGTTGGGGGCGCAGGCAAATTGTCTACGAGCAGTACTTC	CASSWGRRQIVYEQYF
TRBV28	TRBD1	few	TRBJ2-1	TGTGCCAGCAGTTCCTCGGGACAGTACAATGAGCAGTTCTTC	CASSSSGQYNEQFF
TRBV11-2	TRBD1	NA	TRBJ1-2	TGTGCCAGCAGCCCGCCGGGACAGGGGAACTATGGCTACACCTTC	CASSPPGQGNYGYTF
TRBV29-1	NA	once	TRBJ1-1	TGCAGCGTCGGAACGACAGTTTTCACTGAAGCTTTCTTT	CSVGTTVFTEAFF
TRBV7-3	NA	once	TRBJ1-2	TGTGCCAGCAGTCCAACCGGGGGGGGCGGCTACACCTTC	CASSPTGGGGYTF
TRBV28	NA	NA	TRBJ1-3	TGTGCCAGCAGTTTAACCGGGAGGAACACCATATATTTT	CASSLTGRNTIYF
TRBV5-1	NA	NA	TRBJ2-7	TGCGCCAGCAGCTTCTCCACGAGCTACGAGCAGTACTTC	CASSFSTSYEQYF
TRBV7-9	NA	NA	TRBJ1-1	TGTGCCAGCAGCTTCGAGGTGAACACTGAAGCTTTCTTT	CASSFEVNTEAFF
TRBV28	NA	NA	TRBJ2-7	TGTGCCAGCACCATGAGGGTGCAGGGGGGCGAGCAGTACTTC	CASTMRVQGGEQYF
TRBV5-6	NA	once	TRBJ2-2	TGTGCCAGCAGCTTGACAGGCTACCAGGCCGGGGAGCTGTTTTTT	CASSLTGYQAGELFF